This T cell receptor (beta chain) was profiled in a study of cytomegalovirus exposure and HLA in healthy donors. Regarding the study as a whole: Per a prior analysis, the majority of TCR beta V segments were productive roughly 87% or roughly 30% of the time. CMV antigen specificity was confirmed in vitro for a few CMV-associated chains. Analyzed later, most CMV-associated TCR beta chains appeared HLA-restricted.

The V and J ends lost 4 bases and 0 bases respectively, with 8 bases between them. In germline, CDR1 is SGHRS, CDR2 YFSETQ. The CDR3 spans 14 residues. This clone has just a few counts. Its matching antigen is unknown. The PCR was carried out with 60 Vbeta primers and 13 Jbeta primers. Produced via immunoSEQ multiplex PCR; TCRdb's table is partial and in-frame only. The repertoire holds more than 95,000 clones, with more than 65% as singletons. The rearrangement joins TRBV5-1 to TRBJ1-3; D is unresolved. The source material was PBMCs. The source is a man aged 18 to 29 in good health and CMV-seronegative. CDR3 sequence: CASSPPDSGNTIYF. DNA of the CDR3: TGCGCCAGCAGCCCCCCAGACTCTGGAAACACCATATATTTT.